The next 10 T cell receptor beta chains were all read from a single sample in a study of shared clonotypes between healthy human individuals. Clones were read by immunoSEQ multiplex PCR, and TCRdb kept only the in-frame ones, dropping some. The data hold roughly 1,600,000 clones, with around 98.5% observed a single time. The sequencing sample was made of naive CD4+ T cells sorted from blood. Regarding subset: CD45RA+ positively selected. The receptors were gathered from a man aged 25-45 years in good health.

The chain is built from TRBV2 and TRBJ2-5; TRBD1 or TRBD2 may be the D gene (5 bases each). V shed 2 bases and J shed 10 bases, with 8 bases lying between them. CDR1 and CDR2 (germline): SNHLY, FYNNEI. The CDR3 length is 11 residues. CDR3 nucleotides: TGTGCCAGCAGTGAAAGGGGAGACCAGTACTTC. Its protein product is CASSERGDQYF.

This chain links TRBV10-2 with TRBJ2-7; D gene uncertain. CDR3 length: 13 amino acids. V dropped 5 bases and J dropped 1 base, with 9 bases sitting between them. The V gene's germline CDR1 is WSHSY and CDR2 SAAADI. The CDR3 DNA sequence: TGCGCCAGCAGTTATGGACCTTCCTACGAGCAGTACTTC. Translated, it gives CASSYGPSYEQYF.

With respect to this clone: Within the sample, other DNA sequences also encode this same CDR3. The gene calls are TRBV6-5 and TRBJ1-1; D ambiguous. The CDR3 covers 13 residues. Germline CDR1 reads MNHEY; CDR2 reads SVGAGI. With 0 bases removed from V and 2 bases from J, the gap between germline ends came to 4 bases. CDR3 in amino acids: CASSYSKNTEAFF. In DNA form, the CDR3 reads TGTGCCAGCAGTTACTCCAAAAACACTGAAGCTTTCTTT.

V gene TRBV14 combines with J gene TRBJ2-2; 9 bases match TRBD1. From germline, CDR1 is SGHDN and CDR2 FVKESK. V dropped 5 bases and J dropped 4; count of bases not matched to a gene: 5. The CDR3 covers 15 residues. CDR3 nucleotides: TGTGCCAGCAGCTGGGACAGGGCGGGCACCGGGGAGCTGTTTTTT. It specifies CASSWDRAGTGELFF. Filled out from reference TRBV14 and TRBJ2-2, the complete variable domain reads EAGVTQFPSHSVIEKGQTVTLRCDPISGHDNLYWYRRVMGKEIKFLLHFVKESKQDESGMPNNRFLAERTGGTYSTLKVQPAELEDSGVYFCASSWDRAGTGELFFGEGSRLTVL.

The chain uses TRBV7-9 and TRBJ2-3, with 13 nucleotides matching TRBD2. J lost 1 base, V lost 4 bases, and 2 bases had no gene match. The CDR3 spans 16 residues. Germline CDR1 is SEHNR and CDR2 is FQNEAQ (reference sequence). CDR3 nucleotides: TGTGCCAGCAGCTCAGGGACTAGCGGGGGCACAGATACGCAGTATTTT. Protein product: CASSSGTSGGTDTQYF.

The chain links TRBV7-8 to TRBJ2-3, with 10 nucleotides matching TRBD2. This CDR3 has 14 amino acids. The J segment lost 5 bases and the V segment lost 11 bases, leaving 10 bases of the junction unmatched. Per the germline V gene, CDR1 is SGHVS and CDR2 is FQNEAQ. CDR3 DNA: TGTGCCGGGAGTAAGCGGGAGGGTGAAGATACGCAGTATTTT. This encodes CAGSKREGEDTQYF.

V and J are TRBV10-1 and TRBJ1-1; no definite D call. CDR1 and CDR2 (germline): WNHNN, SYGVQD (reference sequence). The V gene lost 2 bases and the J gene lost 6 bases, with 13 bases spanning the gap. The CDR3 covers 14 residues. Here the CDR3 DNA reads TGCGCCAGCAGTGAGGGGATGGACCGGGCTGAAGCTTTCTTT. Amino acid sequence: CASSEGMDRAEAFF.

The J gene is TRBJ1-1, the V gene TRBV28; D is possibly TRBD1 (5 bases). Germline assignment: CDR1 MDHEN and CDR2 SYDVKM. This CDR3 contains 13 residues. The V and J ends lost 6 bases and 4 bases respectively, with 12 bases between them. CDR3 protein: CASSLVRVTEAFF. Here the CDR3 DNA reads TGTGCCAGCAGCCTAGTCAGGGTCACTGAAGCTTTCTTT.

The chain joins TRBV4-3 to TRBJ2-1; D call uncertain. V was shortened by 3 bases and J by 5 bases, with 11 bases between the two germline ends. The CDR3 contains 14 residues. Germline V CDR1 and CDR2: LGHNA, YSLEER. DNA of the CDR3: TGCGCCAGCAGCCAGTTGGGCCGAAACAATGAGCAGTTCTTC. Protein sequence: CASSQLGRNNEQFF.

The J gene is TRBJ1-1, the V gene TRBV30, with unresolved D. CDR1 and CDR2 from the germline V gene are GTSNPN and SVGIG (reference sequence). V was shortened by 0 bases and J by 1 base, with 6 bases between the two germline ends. This CDR3 has 13 amino acids. The CDR3 DNA follows: TGTGCCTGGAGTGTTAGTAGGAACACTGAAGCTTTCTTT. Protein sequence: CAWSVSRNTEAFF.